A single sample is the source of the 4 T cell receptor beta chains below, sequenced in a study of T-cell memory formation after mild COVID-19. A single record per CDR3 protein comes from TCRdb applying MiXCR to the 5' RACE reads. The sample includes roughly 280,000 distinct CDR3 sequences, 8% to 9% of them seen just once. Source material: PBMCs or a T cell subset sorted from them (not recorded which). These receptors all come from a man younger than 30 who had mild COVID-19 (a few samples of this study predate the infection). Cell type and time point are not known.

J is TRBJ2-7 and V is TRBV4-1; 7 bases line up with TRBD2. CDR3 length: 15 amino acids. V dropped 0 bases and J dropped 2; count of bases not matched to a gene: 4. CDR1 MGHRA and CDR2 YSYEKL come from the germline V gene. Here the CDR3 DNA reads TGCGCCAGCAGCCAAGATGCGGGGGAGGCCTACGAGCAGTACTTC. Translation gives CASSQDAGEAYEQYF.

This clonotype came up many times. The rearrangement uses TRBV10-3 and TRBJ2-1; D uncertain. In germline, CDR1 is ENHRY, CDR2 SYGVKD. V was cut by 8 bases and J by 1 base, with 12 bases left in between. This CDR3 has 14 residues. Written as DNA, the CDR3 is TGTGCCATCCGACGGTTAGGGTCCTACAATGAGCAGTTCTTC. Translating it yields CAIRRLGSYNEQFF.

This clonotype was detected only a few times. The genes are TRBV9 and TRBJ2-3; no clear D gene. This CDR3 spans 15 amino acids. Germline-derived CDR1 and CDR2 are SGDLS and YYNGEE. Trimming stripped 3 bases from V and 4 bases from J, with 15 bases between. CDR3 residues: CASSANHRASDTQYF. The CDR3 DNA reads TGTGCCAGCAGCGCAAATCACCGGGCCTCAGATACGCAGTATTTT. The full variable domain, completed using reference TRBV9 and TRBJ2-3, is DSGVTQTPKHLITATGQRVTLRCSPRSGDLSVYWYQQSLDQGLQFLIQYYNGEERAKGNILERFSAQQFPDLHSELNLSSLELGDSALYFCASSANHRASDTQYFGPGTRLTVL.

There are many counts of this clonotype. V gene TRBV4-2 combines with J gene TRBJ2-2; D is uncertain. The CDR3 runs 15 residues. V was clipped by 2 bases and J by 3 bases, with 10 bases between them. Germline CDR1 is LGHNA and CDR2 is YNFKEQ. The CDR3 sequence is CASSQSYGDTGELFF. CDR3 DNA sequence: TGTGCCAGCAGCCAATCCTACGGCGACACCGGGGAGCTGTTTTTT.